This section outlines one TCR beta chain sequence together with its context. Here the CDR3 omits its conserved ending phenylalanine or tryptophan, so a read error is the likely source. The DNA is left out, because the CDR3 cannot be placed on it with certainty; the CDR3 is given as TCRdb lists it. This sample stems from a study of CD8+CD57+ T cells in acquired aplastic anemia. The germline V gene encodes CDR1 SGDLS and CDR2 YYNGEE. The CDR3 has 13 amino acids, counting both end residues. Genomic DNA served as template for TCR beta VDJ and CDR3 profiling. MiXCR was run by TCRdb on the reads, yielding one entry per CDR3 protein. Here the sample spans about 400,000 distinct CDR3 sequences, around 68% being singletons.

This receptor was identified in a human donor in good health, serving as a control. Sequenced sample: sorted CD4+, CD8+, or CD8+CD57+ T cells (not recorded which) from PBMCs. The chain employs TRBV9 and TRBJ2-7; the D segment call TRBD2 is taken from the table without a DNA check. CDR3 residues: CASSVGASNQETL.